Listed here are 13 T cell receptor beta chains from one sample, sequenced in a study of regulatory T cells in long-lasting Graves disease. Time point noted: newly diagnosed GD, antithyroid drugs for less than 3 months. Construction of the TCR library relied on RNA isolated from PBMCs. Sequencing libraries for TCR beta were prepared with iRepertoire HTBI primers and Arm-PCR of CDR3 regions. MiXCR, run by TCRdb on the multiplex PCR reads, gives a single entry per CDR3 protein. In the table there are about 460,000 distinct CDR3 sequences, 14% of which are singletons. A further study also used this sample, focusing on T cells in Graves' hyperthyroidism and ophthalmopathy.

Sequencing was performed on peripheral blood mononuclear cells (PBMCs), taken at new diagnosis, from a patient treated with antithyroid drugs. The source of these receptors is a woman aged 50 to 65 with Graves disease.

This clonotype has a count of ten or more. As DNA, the CDR3 is TGTGCCAGCAGCTTGCGCGGGGGGATGACCGGGGAGCTGTTTTTT. Protein product: CASSLRGGMTGELFF. The rearrangement links TRBV7-3 to TRBJ2-2, with 8 bases fitting TRBD2. After removal of 3 bases from V and 5 bases from J, the junction contained 5 bases not matched to a gene. The CDR3 loop spans 15 amino acids. The germline gives CDR1 SGHTA, CDR2 FQGTGA.

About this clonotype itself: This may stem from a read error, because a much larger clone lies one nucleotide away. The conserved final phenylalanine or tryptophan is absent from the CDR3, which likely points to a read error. The CDR3 nucleotides read TGTGCCAGCAGTTATAAGTTAGGGGGGAAAACTGAAGCTTTCTAT. This translates into CASSYKLGGKTEAFY. The chain links TRBV6-5 to TRBJ1-1, with D tentatively TRBD1 (6 bases). The CDR3 sequence is 15 residues long. Germline assignment: CDR1 MNHEY and CDR2 SVGAGI. The germline V and J ends were trimmed by 3 bases and 5 bases, with 16 bases remaining between them.

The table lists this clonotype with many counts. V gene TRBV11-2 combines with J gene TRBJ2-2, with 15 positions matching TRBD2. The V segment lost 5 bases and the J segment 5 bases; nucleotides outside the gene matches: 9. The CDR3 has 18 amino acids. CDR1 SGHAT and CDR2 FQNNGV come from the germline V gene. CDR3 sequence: CASSPQGLAGGGTGELFF. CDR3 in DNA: TGTGCCAGCAGCCCCCAGGGACTAGCGGGAGGCGGGACCGGGGAGCTGTTTTTT. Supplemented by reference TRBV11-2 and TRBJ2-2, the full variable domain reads EAGVAQSPRYKIIEKRQSVAFWCNPISGHATLYWYQQILGQGPKLLIQFQNNGVVDDSQLPKDRFSAERLKGVDSTLKIQPAKLEDSAVYLCASSPQGLAGGGTGELFFGEGSRLTVL.

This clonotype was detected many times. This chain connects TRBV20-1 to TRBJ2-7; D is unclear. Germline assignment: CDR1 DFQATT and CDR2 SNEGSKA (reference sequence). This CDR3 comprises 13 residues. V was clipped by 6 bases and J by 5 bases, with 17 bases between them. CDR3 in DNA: TGCAGTGCAAGACCAGTTAGTCGCGACGAGCAGTACTTC. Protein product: CSARPVSRDEQYF.

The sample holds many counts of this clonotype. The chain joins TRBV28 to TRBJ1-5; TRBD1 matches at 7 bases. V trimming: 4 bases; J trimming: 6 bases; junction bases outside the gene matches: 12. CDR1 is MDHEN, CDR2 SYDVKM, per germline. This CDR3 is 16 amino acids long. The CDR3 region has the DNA TGTGCCAGCAGTTCCCCGACAGGGCTGGTAACTCAGCCCCAGCATTTT. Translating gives CASSSPTGLVTQPQHF.

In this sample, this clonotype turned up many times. The chain's CDR3 is CASSLTQGANNEQFF. DNA for the CDR3: TGTGCCAGCAGTTTAACACAGGGGGCAAACAATGAGCAGTTCTTC. The J gene is TRBJ2-1, the V gene TRBV28; 9 positions agree with TRBD1. V was clipped by 2 bases and J by 5 bases; unmatched bases: 4. CDR3 length: 15 residues. In germline, CDR1 is MDHEN, CDR2 SYDVKM.

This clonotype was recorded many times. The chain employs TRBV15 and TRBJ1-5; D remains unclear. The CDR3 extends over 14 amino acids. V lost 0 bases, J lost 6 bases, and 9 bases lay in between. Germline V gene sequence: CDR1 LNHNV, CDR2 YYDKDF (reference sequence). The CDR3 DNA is TGTGCCACCAGCAGAGATCCGGGGTCTCAGCCCCAGCATTTT. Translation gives CATSRDPGSQPQHF.

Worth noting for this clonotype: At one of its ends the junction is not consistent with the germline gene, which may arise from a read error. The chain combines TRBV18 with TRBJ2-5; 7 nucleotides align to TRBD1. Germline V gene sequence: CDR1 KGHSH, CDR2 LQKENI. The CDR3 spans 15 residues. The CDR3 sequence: CATSPLDRAQETQYF. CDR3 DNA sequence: TGTGCCACCTCACCATTAGACAGGGCCCAAGAGACCCAGTACTTC.

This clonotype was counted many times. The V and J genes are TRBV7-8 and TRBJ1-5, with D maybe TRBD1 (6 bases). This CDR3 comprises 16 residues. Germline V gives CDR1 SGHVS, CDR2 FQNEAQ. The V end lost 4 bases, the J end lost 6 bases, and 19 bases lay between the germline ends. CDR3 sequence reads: CASSSRDAGAGQPQHF. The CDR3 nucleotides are TGTGCCAGCAGCTCCCGTGACGCGGGGGCGGGTCAGCCCCAGCATTTT.

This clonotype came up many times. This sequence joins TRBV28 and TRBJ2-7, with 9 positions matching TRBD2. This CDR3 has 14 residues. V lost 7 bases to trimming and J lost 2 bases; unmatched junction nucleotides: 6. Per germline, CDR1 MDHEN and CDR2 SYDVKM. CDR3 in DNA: TGTGCCAGCATAGGGGCGGGAGGGACCTACGAGCAGTACTTC. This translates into CASIGAGGTYEQYF.

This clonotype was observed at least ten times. For the CDR3, the DNA is TGTGCCAGCAGCTGGGGGACTAGCGGGAGTTTTGAGACCCAGTACTTC. This sequence encodes CASSWGTSGSFETQYF. The chain combines TRBV11-2 with TRBJ2-5; 14 positions match TRBD2. Germline V gene lookup returns CDR1 SGHAT and CDR2 FQNNGV. The CDR3 contains 16 residues. The V segment lost 4 bases and the J segment 5 bases; nucleotides outside the gene matches: 6.

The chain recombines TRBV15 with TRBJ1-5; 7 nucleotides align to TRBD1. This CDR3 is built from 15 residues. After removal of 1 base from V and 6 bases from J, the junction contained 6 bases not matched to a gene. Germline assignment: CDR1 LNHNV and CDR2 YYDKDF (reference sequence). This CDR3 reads CATSRGAQGGQPQHF. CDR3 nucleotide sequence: TGTGCCACCAGCAGAGGGGCTCAGGGGGGTCAGCCCCAGCATTTT.

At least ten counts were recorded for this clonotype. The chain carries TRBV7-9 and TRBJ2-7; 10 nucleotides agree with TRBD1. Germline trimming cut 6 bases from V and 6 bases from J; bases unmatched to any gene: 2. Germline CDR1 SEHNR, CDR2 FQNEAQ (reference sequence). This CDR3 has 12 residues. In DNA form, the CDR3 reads TGTGCCAGCAGGGGACAGGGGTTCGAGCAGTACTTC. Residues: CASRGQGFEQYF.